A selection of T cell receptor beta chains follows, all from one sample in a study of CD4+ T cells in melanoma. Here immunoSEQ multiplex PCR was the method, and the copy in TCRdb shows in-frame clones only, minus some. The table shows some 110,000 clones, with around 93% occurring only once. The sample consisted of peripheral blood. These receptors were obtained from a human donor with melanoma. Both conserved end residues are part of each CDR3. A D gene is named only where the DNA matches it firmly. Size values are once, few and many counts, or a class for expanded clones, and some rows have none.

j_gene: TRBJ2-7
abundance: .
v_gene: TRBV18
d_gene: TRBD1
CDR3nt: TGTGCCAGCTCACCAGACAGGGGGGTATACGAGCAGTACTTC
CDR3aa: CASSPDRGVYEQYF

j_gene: TRBJ2-4
abundance: .
v_gene: TRBV18
d_gene: .
CDR3nt: TGTGCCAGCTCACCTGGTCAGGAATTGCGACTTGAGTACTTC
CDR3aa: CASSPGQELRLEYF

j_gene: TRBJ2-7
abundance: once
v_gene: TRBV27
d_gene: TRBD2
CDR3nt: TGTGCCAGCAGTCTAGCGGGAGGTATCTACGAGCAGTACTTC
CDR3aa: CASSLAGGIYEQYF

j_gene: TRBJ2-7
abundance: .
v_gene: TRBV7-6
d_gene: .
CDR3nt: TGTGCCAGCAGCCCATATGCCGGCAGTACCTACGAGCAGTACTTC
CDR3aa: CASSPYAGSTYEQYF

j_gene: TRBJ2-7
abundance: .
v_gene: TRBV7-6
d_gene: .
CDR3nt: TGTGCCAGCAGCTTCGACAGCGGTTCCTACGAGCAGTACTTC
CDR3aa: CASSFDSGSYEQYF

j_gene: TRBJ2-7
abundance: .
v_gene: TRBV4-3
d_gene: TRBD1
CDR3nt: TGCGCCAGCAGCCAGGGGAGGGACAGGGGGCTGTACGAGCAGTACTTC
CDR3aa: CASSQGRDRGLYEQYF

j_gene: TRBJ2-3
abundance: once
v_gene: TRBV30
d_gene: .
CDR3nt: TGTGCCTGGAGTTCAGGGGGGGTTACAGATACGCAGTATTTT
CDR3aa: CAWSSGGVTDTQYF

j_gene: TRBJ1-2
abundance: .
v_gene: TRBV7-9
d_gene: .
CDR3nt: TGTGCCAGCAGCTCCCAGGGAGGGGTTTTCAATGGCTACACCTTC
CDR3aa: CASSSQGGVFNGYTF

j_gene: TRBJ2-3
abundance: .
v_gene: TRBV27
d_gene: TRBD2
CDR3nt: TGTGCCAGCACCGGGACTAGCGCTGGGAGAGATACGCAGTATTTT
CDR3aa: CASTGTSAGRDTQYF

j_gene: TRBJ2-3
abundance: .
v_gene: TRBV4-3
d_gene: TRBD2
CDR3nt: TGCGCCAGCAGCCAACTAGCGGGGCTCACAGATACGCAGTATTTT
CDR3aa: CASSQLAGLTDTQYF

j_gene: TRBJ1-1
abundance: few
v_gene: TRBV10-3
d_gene: .
CDR3nt: TGTGCCATCAGTGGAGGGACCCCGAACACTGAAGCTTTCTTT
CDR3aa: CAISGGTPNTEAFF

j_gene: TRBJ2-7
abundance: .
v_gene: TRBV28
d_gene: TRBD1
CDR3nt: TGTGCCAGCAGCGATGGACAGGGGTTGGGCGAGCAGTACTTC
CDR3aa: CASSDGQGLGEQYF

j_gene: TRBJ1-5
abundance: .
v_gene: TRBV28
d_gene: TRBD1
CDR3nt: TGTGCCAGCAGTCCGATCAAGGGACAGGGGGCTCAGCCCCAGCATTTT
CDR3aa: CASSPIKGQGAQPQHF

j_gene: TRBJ2-5
abundance: .
v_gene: TRBV5-1
d_gene: .
CDR3nt: TGCGCCAGCAGCTTGGGTTCAGGGTTCCGGGTAGAGACCCAGTACTTC
CDR3aa: CASSLGSGFRVETQYF

j_gene: TRBJ2-3
abundance: .
v_gene: TRBV11-3
d_gene: .
CDR3nt: TGTGCCAGCAGCTTAGGAGGGAACACAGATACGCAGTATTTT
CDR3aa: CASSLGGNTDTQYF

j_gene: TRBJ2-3
abundance: once
v_gene: TRBV23-1
d_gene: TRBD1
CDR3nt: TGCGCCAGCAGTCAATCGGGCCTCGAGGACAGGGGGTGGGATACGCAGTATTTT
CDR3aa: CASSQSGLEDRGWDTQYF

j_gene: TRBJ1-1
abundance: .
v_gene: TRBV7-2
d_gene: .
CDR3nt: TGTGCCAGCAGCGCCAGGTACACTGAAGCTTTCTTT
CDR3aa: CASSARYTEAFF

j_gene: TRBJ1-2
abundance: .
v_gene: TRBV6-5
d_gene: .
CDR3nt: TGTGCTAGCGGAGAGCTAACTAATGGCTACACCTTC
CDR3aa: CASGELTNGYTF

j_gene: TRBJ2-3
abundance: .
v_gene: TRBV11-3
d_gene: TRBD1
CDR3nt: TGTGCCAGCAGCCTCCGACAGGGGCCCACAGATACGCAGTATTTT
CDR3aa: CASSLRQGPTDTQYF

j_gene: TRBJ2-3
abundance: .
v_gene: TRBV9
d_gene: .
CDR3nt: TGTGCCAGCAGCGAGATCCCGACAGGAGCAGATACGCAGTATTTT
CDR3aa: CASSEIPTGADTQYF

j_gene: TRBJ1-2
abundance: .
v_gene: TRBV7-8
d_gene: .
CDR3nt: TGTGCCAGCAGCCGCGAGTCGAATGGCTACACCTTC
CDR3aa: CASSRESNGYTF

j_gene: TRBJ2-3
abundance: .
v_gene: TRBV5-1
d_gene: TRBD2
CDR3nt: TGCGCCAGCAGCCCGATAGCGGGGGGCACAGATACGCAGTATTTT
CDR3aa: CASSPIAGGTDTQYF

j_gene: TRBJ1-1
abundance: .
v_gene: TRBV10-3
d_gene: .
CDR3nt: TGTGCCATCAGTTCCAGGGGAAGGACTGAAGCTTTCTTT
CDR3aa: CAISSRGRTEAFF

j_gene: TRBJ2-5
abundance: .
v_gene: TRBV28
d_gene: TRBD2
CDR3nt: TGTGCCAGCAGTTTCCTTAGCGGGAGAGAGACCCAGTACTTC
CDR3aa: CASSFLSGRETQYF

j_gene: TRBJ2-2
abundance: .
v_gene: TRBV5-4
d_gene: .
CDR3nt: TGTGCCAGCAGCTTGGGAGGGGTTGGCACCGGGGAGCTGTTTTTT
CDR3aa: CASSLGGVGTGELFF

j_gene: TRBJ1-2
abundance: .
v_gene: TRBV5-1
d_gene: .
CDR3nt: TGCGCCAGCAGCGATGACCAGGGGAGTCGCAATGGCTACACCTTC
CDR3aa: CASSDDQGSRNGYTF

j_gene: TRBJ2-1
abundance: .
v_gene: TRBV18
d_gene: TRBD2
CDR3nt: TGTGCCAGCTCACCATGGGCTAGCGGGAGTGATGAGCAGTTCTTC
CDR3aa: CASSPWASGSDEQFF

j_gene: TRBJ2-5
abundance: .
v_gene: TRBV7-2
d_gene: .
CDR3nt: TGTGCCAGCAGCTTACAGGCAGCCTATGGGGGGACCCAGTACTTC
CDR3aa: CASSLQAAYGGTQYF

j_gene: TRBJ2-3
abundance: .
v_gene: TRBV6-4
d_gene: .
CDR3nt: TGTGCCAGCAGTGAAGGGCCTACTAGCACAGATACGCAGTATTTT
CDR3aa: CASSEGPTSTDTQYF

j_gene: TRBJ1-5
abundance: .
v_gene: TRBV9
d_gene: .
CDR3nt: TGTGCCAGCAGCGAACTACCGGGGCACAATCAGCCCCAGCATTTT
CDR3aa: CASSELPGHNQPQHF

j_gene: TRBJ1-6
abundance: .
v_gene: TRBV4-3
d_gene: .
CDR3nt: TGCGCCAGCAGCCAAGATCTGGTTTCTACCCGGGGGTCACCCCTCCACTTT
CDR3aa: CASSQDLVSTRGSPLHF

j_gene: TRBJ1-6
abundance: .
v_gene: TRBV21-1
d_gene: .
CDR3nt: TGTGCCAGCAGCAAGGCGGGGGAAGGGAATTCACCCCTCCACTTT
CDR3aa: CASSKAGEGNSPLHF

j_gene: TRBJ1-5
abundance: .
v_gene: TRBV5-8
d_gene: TRBD1
CDR3nt: TGTGCCAGCAGCCCTAGGACAGGGTGGAATCAGCCCCAGCATTTT
CDR3aa: CASSPRTGWNQPQHF

j_gene: TRBJ2-7
abundance: .
v_gene: TRBV4-3
d_gene: TRBD2
CDR3nt: TGCGCCAGCAGCCAAGATTTGAGCGGGAGGTTGTACGAGCAGTACTTC
CDR3aa: CASSQDLSGRLYEQYF

j_gene: TRBJ2-2
abundance: once
v_gene: TRBV6-6
d_gene: .
CDR3nt: TGTGCCGGTAGGGGGGAGTCCGGGGAGCTGTTTTTT
CDR3aa: CAGRGESGELFF

j_gene: TRBJ1-1
abundance: .
v_gene: TRBV13
d_gene: TRBD1
CDR3nt: TGTGCCAGCAGCTTAGGGGACAGGAAGAACACTGAAGCTTTCTTT
CDR3aa: CASSLGDRKNTEAFF

j_gene: TRBJ2-1
abundance: .
v_gene: TRBV7-6
d_gene: .
CDR3nt: TGTGCCAGCAGCTTAGCTTCCCAGGGCAATGAGCAGTTCTTC
CDR3aa: CASSLASQGNEQFF

j_gene: TRBJ1-4
abundance: .
v_gene: TRBV21-1
d_gene: .
CDR3nt: TGTGCCAGCAGCGCGATACAGGGGGTCGGTGAAAAACTGTTTTTT
CDR3aa: CASSAIQGVGEKLFF

j_gene: TRBJ2-1
abundance: .
v_gene: TRBV29-1
d_gene: .
CDR3nt: TGCAGCGTTGTCCTAGCGCCAAGGGTGGATGAGCAGTTCTTC
CDR3aa: CSVVLAPRVDEQFF

j_gene: TRBJ1-1
abundance: .
v_gene: TRBV19
d_gene: TRBD1
CDR3nt: TGTGCCAGCACCCGAGGACAGGGAGCTCCCACTGAAGCTTTCTTT
CDR3aa: CASTRGQGAPTEAFF

j_gene: TRBJ2-1
abundance: .
v_gene: TRBV19
d_gene: TRBD2
CDR3nt: TGTGCCAGTAGTATAGAGGGGACTAGCGGCTACAATGAGCAGTTCTTC
CDR3aa: CASSIEGTSGYNEQFF

j_gene: TRBJ2-2
abundance: .
v_gene: TRBV5-8
d_gene: TRBD1
CDR3nt: TGTGCCAGCAGCTTGTGGCAGGGGGCGACCGGGGAGCTGTTTTTT
CDR3aa: CASSLWQGATGELFF

j_gene: TRBJ1-3
abundance: .
v_gene: TRBV7-6
d_gene: TRBD1
CDR3nt: TGTGCCAGCAGCGGGGAATCGGGACAGGGTACTGGAAACACCATATATTTT
CDR3aa: CASSGESGQGTGNTIYF

j_gene: TRBJ2-2
abundance: .
v_gene: TRBV7-3
d_gene: TRBD1
CDR3nt: TGTGCCAGCAGCTTCGATGTACGGACAGGGCTCACCGGGGAGCTGTTTTTT
CDR3aa: CASSFDVRTGLTGELFF

j_gene: TRBJ2-1
abundance: .
v_gene: TRBV9
d_gene: TRBD1
CDR3nt: TGTGCCAGCAGCGGAGGACAGGCCCCTTTGTTAAATGAGCAGTTCTTC
CDR3aa: CASSGGQAPLLNEQFF

j_gene: TRBJ2-7
abundance: .
v_gene: TRBV5-1
d_gene: TRBD1
CDR3nt: TGCGCCAGCAAAGGACAGGGTGTATCCTACGAGCAGTACTTC
CDR3aa: CASKGQGVSYEQYF

j_gene: TRBJ1-2
abundance: .
v_gene: TRBV29-1
d_gene: TRBD1
CDR3nt: TGCAGCGTCGACAGGGAAACTGATGGCTACACCTTC
CDR3aa: CSVDRETDGYTF

j_gene: TRBJ1-2
abundance: few
v_gene: TRBV7-3
d_gene: .
CDR3nt: TGTGCCAGCAGCATACGGGGCACGGATGGCTACACCTTC
CDR3aa: CASSIRGTDGYTF

j_gene: TRBJ1-2
abundance: once
v_gene: TRBV28
d_gene: .
CDR3nt: TGTGCCAGCAGTCCTCCCCTTGGGGGCTACACCTTC
CDR3aa: CASSPPLGGYTF

j_gene: TRBJ2-7
abundance: once
v_gene: TRBV7-2
d_gene: .
CDR3nt: TGTGCCAGCAGCTTGGGCAGCAGCATCGAGCAGTACTTC
CDR3aa: CASSLGSSIEQYF

j_gene: TRBJ2-7
abundance: once
v_gene: TRBV7-2
d_gene: .
CDR3nt: TGTGCCAGCAGTGGGGACTCCTTCTACGAGCAGTACTTC
CDR3aa: CASSGDSFYEQYF

j_gene: TRBJ2-3
abundance: .
v_gene: TRBV5-1
d_gene: .
CDR3nt: TGCGCCAGCAGCTTGAACTACCCTAGCACAGATACGCAGTATTTT
CDR3aa: CASSLNYPSTDTQYF

j_gene: TRBJ1-1
abundance: .
v_gene: TRBV5-1
d_gene: .
CDR3nt: TGCGCCAGCGGCACAGGGTTCGACACTGAAGCTTTCTTT
CDR3aa: CASGTGFDTEAFF

j_gene: TRBJ2-3
abundance: .
v_gene: TRBV7-6
d_gene: .
CDR3nt: TGTGCCAGCAGCTTAGCGGGAGAGGATACGCAGTATTTT
CDR3aa: CASSLAGEDTQYF

j_gene: TRBJ2-2
abundance: .
v_gene: TRBV27
d_gene: .
CDR3nt: TGTGCCAGCCGGCCCGGGACCAGGGCCGGGGAGCTGTTTTTT
CDR3aa: CASRPGTRAGELFF